Listed here are 23 T cell receptor beta chains from one sample, sequenced in a study of Ad26.COV2.S vaccination and SARS-CoV-2 variants. This table comes from immunoSEQ multiplex PCR, and its TCRdb copy is limited to in-frame clones, with some not included. The sample carries about 320,000 clones, approximately 86% recorded once. Described treatment: some 20 received Ad26.COV2.S at low or high dose, single or two shots; about five received placebo; per-sample allocation not given. Day 63 after the first injection of vaccine or placebo was the sampling time. Sequences were derived from peripheral blood, sampled in a trial of Ad26.COV2.S vaccine versus placebo. These receptor sequences come from a person between 18 and 65 years old who received the Ad26.COV2.S COVID-19 vaccine or a placebo.

The rearrangement links TRBV5-3 to TRBJ1-6; no clear D gene. TRBV5-3 is an ORF, with its function uncertain. The CDR3 extends over 15 amino acids. V was cut by 5 bases and J by 1 base, with 10 bases left in between. CDR3 bases: TGTGCCAGAAGGGACGGGGAATCCTATAATTCACCCCTCCACTTT. This translates into CARRDGESYNSPLHF.

The chain combines TRBV9 with TRBJ2-6, with 7 nucleotides matching TRBD1. Germline-derived CDR1 and CDR2 are SGDLS and YYNGEE. The CDR3 spans 19 residues. V trimming: 4 bases; J trimming: 5 bases; junction bases outside the gene matches: 18. CDR3 in DNA: TGTGCCAGCAGCTCTCCGAGGGGACAGATTTTACGTCGGGCCAACGTCCTGACTTTC. It translates to CASSSPRGQILRRANVLTF.

On this clone: Other DNA sequences in the sample encode the same CDR3. This chain uses TRBV19 with TRBJ1-5, with TRBD1 as a possible D gene (5 bases). Germline V gene sequence: CDR1 LNHDA, CDR2 SQIVND (reference sequence). The CDR3 is made up of 14 amino acids. The V end lost 5 bases, the J end lost 4 bases, and 12 bases lay between the germline ends. CDR3 protein: CASSRREGNQPQHF. The CDR3 DNA sequence: TGTGCCAGTAGTCGCAGGGAAGGGAATCAGCCCCAGCATTTT.

Only one count was recorded for this clone. The chain recombines TRBV6-2 or TRBV6-3 with TRBJ2-7, with a possible D match to TRBD1 (6 bases). CDR3 length equals 15 residues. Germline lookup yields CDR1 MNHEY and CDR2 SVGEGT. The germline V and J ends were trimmed by 5 bases and 0 bases, with 14 bases remaining between them. CDR3 region: CASSLYWTASYEQYF. The CDR3 DNA reads as TGTGCCAGCAGTCTATATTGGACAGCCTCCTACGAGCAGTACTTC.

This chain links TRBV15 with TRBJ2-3; no clear D. The CDR3 runs 14 residues. Germline values: CDR1 LNHNV, CDR2 YYDKDF (reference sequence). V was pared by 1 base and J by 4 bases, with 9 bases between. In nucleotides, the CDR3 is TGTGCCACCAGCAGAGGGGGAACCGCAGATACGCAGTATTTT. Protein sequence: CATSRGGTADTQYF. The full variable domain, in which reference TRBV15 and TRBJ2-3 provide the parts outside the CDR3, is DAMVIQNPRYQVTQFGKPVTLSCSQTLNHNVMYWYQQKSSQAPKLLFHYYDKDFNNEADTPDNFQSRRPNTSFCFLDIRSPGLGDTAMYLCATSRGGTADTQYFGPGTRLTVL.

The chain uses TRBV7-2 and TRBJ2-4; a possible D gene is TRBD1 (6 bases). Trimming cost V 4 bases and J 1 base, with 17 bases left between them. CDR3 size: 17 residues. Looked up from germline, CDR1 is SGHTA and CDR2 is FQGNSA. The CDR3: CASSSRPGDWAKNIQYF. As DNA, the CDR3 is TGTGCCAGCAGCTCCCGTCCAGGGGATTGGGCCAAAAACATTCAGTACTTC.

This chain links TRBV30 with TRBJ2-3; D tentatively fits TRBD1 or TRBD2 (5 bases each). The CDR3 has 14 residues. V was trimmed by 1 base and J by 3 bases, leaving 11 bases between them. From germline, CDR1 is GTSNPN and CDR2 SVGIG (reference sequence). DNA for the CDR3: TGTGCCTGGAGTGGGCGTGGGACGACAGATACGCAGTATTTT. This translates into CAWSGRGTTDTQYF.

The chain uses TRBV18 and TRBJ2-2; the D is unclear. Germline V gene lookup returns CDR1 KGHSH and CDR2 LQKENI. V was cut by 3 bases and J by 7 bases, with 3 bases left in between. The CDR3 has 11 amino acids. Written as DNA, the CDR3 is TGTGCCAGCTCACCGGTCGGGGAGCTGTTTTTT. Its translation: CASSPVGELFF.

The J gene is TRBJ2-7, the V gene TRBV12-5; D possibly corresponds to TRBD1 (7 bases). The CDR3 covers 14 residues. Germline assignment: CDR1 LGHNT and CDR2 FRNRAP. The V end was cut by 1 base, the J end by 7 bases, with 14 bases between. This CDR3 is CASGLGGTVGEQYF. In nucleotides, the CDR3 is TGTGCTAGTGGTTTGGGCGGGACAGTGGGAGAGCAGTACTTC.

This clone has just a few counts. This chain uses TRBV7-2 with TRBJ2-7; 9 nucleotides align to TRBD2. The V segment lost 1 base and the J segment 2 bases; nucleotides outside the gene matches: 6. Germline V lookup: CDR1 SGHTA, CDR2 FQGNSA. The CDR3 length is 16 residues. The CDR3 coding sequence is TGTGCCAGCAGCTTAGGAGGGCTAGCGGGGACCTACGAGCAGTACTTC. Amino acids: CASSLGGLAGTYEQYF.

The chain carries TRBV2 and TRBJ2-2, with TRBD1 matching 11 bases. Germline V lookup: CDR1 SNHLY, CDR2 FYNNEI. V trimming: 4 bases; J trimming: 0 bases; junction bases outside the gene matches: 10. The CDR3 runs to 19 residues. The CDR3 sequence is CASSATGQGGFANTGELFF. DNA for the CDR3: TGTGCCAGCAGTGCCACGGGACAGGGGGGGTTCGCGAACACCGGGGAGCTGTTTTTT.

This chain uses TRBV24-1 with TRBJ2-1, with 8 bases aligning to TRBD1. With 9 bases clipped from V and 7 bases from J, the junction kept 7 bases outside the gene matches. CDR3 size: 13 residues. Germline values: CDR1 KGHDR, CDR2 SFDVKD. The CDR3 spells CATAQGATNEQFF. DNA of the CDR3: TGTGCCACCGCCCAGGGGGCGACAAATGAGCAGTTCTTC.

V gene TRBV7-2 combines with J gene TRBJ2-2; D is perhaps TRBD1 (5 bases). Trimming removed 1 base at V and 13 bases at J, with 19 bases between. The germline gives CDR1 SGHTA, CDR2 FQGNSA. The length of the CDR3 is 15 residues. CDR3 nucleotide sequence: TGTGCCAGCAGCTTAGAATCCAGGGTAGGAGTGGGGCTGTTTTTT. Its translation: CASSLESRVGVGLFF.

The chain links TRBV7-9 to TRBJ1-2; 7 nucleotides match TRBD1. The trim removed 5 bases at V and 4 bases at J, leaving 7 bases unmatched. Germline V gives CDR1 SEHNR, CDR2 FQNEAQ (reference sequence). There are 14 residues in the CDR3. The CDR3 DNA sequence: TGTGCCAGCAGCATAATGACAGGGCGCTATGGCTACACCTTC. It yields the protein CASSIMTGRYGYTF.

This clone was detected once. V gene TRBV7-2 combines with J gene TRBJ1-2, with no clear D. V lost 2 bases and J lost 6, with 16 bases in between. Germline CDR1 is SGHTA and CDR2 is FQGNSA. CDR3 size: 15 residues. Here the CDR3 reads CASSLPPITGHGYTF. DNA for the CDR3: TGTGCCAGCAGCTTACCACCAATAACGGGTCATGGCTACACCTTC. Full variable domain (outside the CDR3, taken from reference TRBV7-2 and TRBJ1-2): GAGVSQSPSNKVTEKGKDVELRCDPISGHTALYWYRQSLGQGLEFLIYFQGNSAPDKSGLPSDRFSAERTGGSVSTLTIQRTQQEDSAVYLCASSLPPITGHGYTFGSGTRLTVV.

The chain combines TRBV5-1 with TRBJ1-2; tentatively, D is TRBD1 (5 bases). The CDR3 contains 15 residues. V was shortened by 0 bases and J by 11 bases, with 20 bases between the two germline ends. Germline V gene lookup returns CDR1 SGHRS and CDR2 YFSETQ. For the CDR3, the DNA is TGCGCCAGCAGCTTGGAAGCCGGGACTGGGGTCTTTTACACCTTC. Residues: CASSLEAGTGVFYTF. Full variable domain (missing parts from reference TRBV5-1 and TRBJ1-2): KAGVTQTPRYLIKTRGQQVTLSCSPISGHRSVSWYQQTPGQGLQFLFEYFSETQRNKGNFPGRFSGRQFSNSRSEMNVSTLELGDSALYLCASSLEAGTGVFYTFGSGTRLTVV.

This clone showed up just once. V and J are TRBV18 and TRBJ1-2; 8 nucleotides line up with TRBD1. CDR1 KGHSH and CDR2 LQKENI come from the germline V gene. CDR3 length equals 14 residues. Germline trimming cut 3 bases from V and 10 bases from J; bases unmatched to any gene: 10. The CDR3 region has the DNA TGTGCCAGCTCACCCGACAGGGGCGGGACACACTACACCTTC. The encoded protein is CASSPDRGGTHYTF.

The chain links TRBV6-2 or TRBV6-3 to TRBJ1-5; no reliable D call. The V gene's germline CDR1 is MNHEY and CDR2 SVGEGT. V lost 6 bases and J lost 1, with 19 bases in between. This CDR3 has 17 residues. The CDR3 DNA follows: TGTGCCAGCAGCAGCCGGAAAGGGTCCTTCAGCAATCAGCCCCAGCATTTT. It translates to CASSSRKGSFSNQPQHF.

The chain is built from TRBV19 and TRBJ1-6, with D tentatively TRBD1 (6 bases). This CDR3 region has 17 residues. Trimming took 4 bases from V and 6 from J, leaving 19 bases between them. Germline assignment: CDR1 LNHDA and CDR2 SQIVND (reference sequence). The CDR3 coding sequence is TGTGCCAGTAGTACCCCTCCTCAGGGGCAAATTAATTCACCCCTCCACTTT. Its protein product is CASSTPPQGQINSPLHF. Filled out from reference TRBV19 and TRBJ1-6, the complete variable domain reads DGGITQSPKYLFRKEGQNVTLSCEQNLNHDAMYWYRQDPGQGLRLIYYSQIVNDFQKGDIAEGYSVSREKKESFPLTVTSAQKNPTAFYLCASSTPPQGQINSPLHFGNGTRLTVT.

The chain links TRBV30 to TRBJ1-6; perhaps TRBD1 as D (5 bases). The germline CDR1 and CDR2 sequences are GTSNPN and SVGIG (reference sequence). The CDR3 covers 13 residues. With 6 bases removed from V and 7 bases from J, the gap between germline ends came to 13 bases. CDR3 sequence reads: CACTGTENSPLHF. CDR3 bases: TGTGCCTGTACCGGGACTGAAAATTCACCCCTCCACTTT. Based on the CDR3 plus reference TRBV30 and TRBJ1-6, the full variable domain is SQTIHQWPATLVQPVGSPLSLECTVEGTSNPNLYWYRQAAGRGLQLLFYSVGIGQISSEVPQNLSASRPQDRQFILSSKKLLLSDSGFYLCACTGTENSPLHFGNGTRLTVT.

The chain carries TRBV6-5 and TRBJ1-5; TRBD1 aligns across 7 bases. The CDR3 runs to 15 residues. Trimming cost V 0 bases and J 4 bases; bases outside gene matches: 3. Germline lookup yields CDR1 MNHEY and CDR2 SVGAGI. The CDR3 DNA reads TGTGCCAGCAGTTACTCAGGGGGCGGGAATCAGCCCCAGCATTTT. This encodes CASSYSGGGNQPQHF.

The rearrangement links TRBV13 to TRBJ1-2, with TRBD1 matching 7 bases. This CDR3 has 14 residues. Trimming at V came to 6 bases and at J to 5 bases, leaving 9 bases not matched to a gene. CDR1 and CDR2 (germline): PRHDT, FYEKMQ (reference sequence). CDR3 region: CASSPDRDAYGYTF. In nucleotides, the CDR3 is TGTGCCAGCAGTCCTGACAGGGATGCGTATGGCTACACCTTC. The full variable domain, in which reference TRBV13 and TRBJ1-2 provide the parts outside the CDR3, is AAGVIQSPRHLIKEKRETATLKCYPIPRHDTVYWYQQGPGQDPQFLISFYEKMQSDKGSIPDRFSAQQFSDYHSELNMSSLELGDSALYFCASSPDRDAYGYTFGSGTRLTVV.

This chain connects TRBV11-2 to TRBJ2-1; D is possibly TRBD1 (6 bases). The V and J ends lost 5 bases and 4 bases respectively, with 15 bases between them. The CDR3 loop spans 15 amino acids. CDR1 is SGHAT and CDR2 is FQNNGV in the germline V gene. CDR3 in amino acids: CASSPRQAGYNEQFF. DNA of the CDR3: TGTGCCAGCAGCCCAAGACAGGCTGGGTACAATGAGCAGTTCTTC.